This T cell receptor beta chain was recorded in a study of cytomegalovirus exposure and HLA in healthy donors. Study-wide findings and caveats: Among the CMV-associated chains, three were confirmed in vitro as specific for CMV antigens.

Assay used: immunoSEQ multiplex PCR; TCRdb lists only in-frame clones, some missing. The data show 250,000 to 300,000 clones, approximately 83% seen once. The donors were members of the validation cohort comprising roughly 130 subjects, separate from the roughly 650-subject first cohort. V was clipped by 2 bases and J by 6 bases, with 14 bases between them. Per the germline V gene, CDR1 is MDHEN and CDR2 is SYDVKM. The CDR3 covers 14 residues. Regarding this clone: Its antigen is not known.

This receptor was obtained from a woman aged 18-35 years in good health and CMV-seronegative. Sequencing was performed on PBMCs. V gene TRBV28 combines with J gene TRBJ2-7; D is perhaps TRBD2 (6 bases). The CDR3 sequence is CASSLPVGTLEQYF. CDR3 bases: TGTGCCAGCAGTTTACCCGTTGGGACTCTCGAGCAGTACTTC.